The clone carrying this T cell receptor beta chain was recorded a few times. The assay was immunoSEQ multiplex PCR, and TCRdb's table has in-frame clones only and misses some. The sample has approximately 46,000 clones, about four fifths seen once. The source of the sample is a study of T cells in tumors after PD-1 blockade. Study as a whole: A subset received ongoing vismodegib 150 mg daily alongside anti-PD-1 therapy.

V trimming: 0 bases; J trimming: 3 bases; junction bases outside the gene matches: 4. Per the germline V gene, CDR1 is MNHEY and CDR2 is SVGAGI. The CDR3 contains 16 residues. This TCR was sampled from a human donor with basal cell carcinoma. Sequencing used PBMCs, obtained before anti-PD-1 treatment. The chain uses TRBV6-5 and TRBJ2-2, with 7 bases fitting TRBD2. This chain's CDR3 is CASSYSGGSDTGELFF. For the CDR3, the DNA is TGTGCCAGCAGTTACTCGGGAGGGAGTGACACCGGGGAGCTGTTTTTT.